Below are 16 T cell receptor beta chains sequenced from a single sample in a study of T-cell memory formation after mild COVID-19. TCRdb independently ran MiXCR on the 5' RACE reads; one entry per CDR3 protein. In the table there are 530,000 or so distinct CDR3 sequences, around a sixth of which are singletons. The sequenced sample was PBMCs or a T cell subset sorted from them (not recorded which). The receptors derive from an adult woman who had mild COVID-19 (a few samples of this study predate the infection). Cell type and time point are not known.

This clonotype came up a few times. The V gene is TRBV9, the J gene TRBJ2-3; D possibly corresponds to TRBD2 (6 bases). The CDR3 length is 15 residues. The V gene lost 0 bases and the J gene lost 2 bases, with 10 bases spanning the gap. Per the germline V gene, CDR1 is SGDLS and CDR2 is YYNGEE. This chain's CDR3 is CASSVEASDTDTQYF. DNA of the CDR3: TGTGCCAGCAGCGTAGAGGCTAGCGACACAGATACGCAGTATTTT.

The sample holds a few counts of this clonotype. This chain links TRBV20-1 with TRBJ1-1; 11 bases are a match to TRBD1. This CDR3 contains 15 residues. V shed 7 bases, J shed 3 bases, and the junction held 10 bases outside the gene matches. Germline CDR1 is DFQATT and CDR2 is SNEGSKA (reference sequence). The CDR3 region is CSVIGQGARHTEAFF. The CDR3 DNA reads TGCAGTGTGATCGGACAGGGGGCACGGCACACTGAAGCTTTCTTT.

In this sample, this clonotype turned up many times. The rearrangement links TRBV12-3 or TRBV12-4 to TRBJ1-1, with a possible D match to TRBD1 (6 bases). This CDR3 has 14 amino acids. Trimming shortened V by 3 bases and J by 0 bases, and 8 bases separated the two germline ends. The CDR3 DNA follows: TGTGCCAGCAGTTTGACAGGCGTGAACACTGAAGCTTTCTTT. This gives the protein CASSLTGVNTEAFF.

This clonotype occurred many times. The CDR3 here is CASSEPTGIDYEQYF. The CDR3 DNA is TGTGCCAGCAGTGAGCCAACAGGGATCGACTACGAGCAGTACTTC. The chain employs TRBV6-1 and TRBJ2-7, with D maybe TRBD1 (6 bases). CDR1 is MNHNS and CDR2 is SASEGT in the germline V gene. The CDR3 extends over 15 amino acids. V was cut by 3 bases and J by 3 bases, with 15 bases left in between.

This clonotype was observed a few times. V gene TRBV11-1 combines with J gene TRBJ2-7; TRBD2 matches 8 bases. The V segment lost 6 bases and the J segment 2 bases; nucleotides outside the gene matches: 6. The CDR3 extends over 14 amino acids. Looked up from germline, CDR1 is SGHAT and CDR2 is FQDESV (reference sequence). In nucleotides, the CDR3 is TGTGCCAGCAGAGCGGGAGCTAAAGCCTACGAGCAGTACTTC. Amino acid sequence: CASRAGAKAYEQYF.

The CDR3 spells CATSTRPPQHF. CDR3 DNA sequence: TGTGCCACCAGTACCCGGCCGCCCCAGCATTTT. V and J are TRBV24-1 and TRBJ1-5; D call uncertain. Germline V CDR1 and CDR2: KGHDR, SFDVKD. The CDR3 covers 11 residues. V was shortened by 6 bases and J by 9 bases, with 8 bases between the two germline ends.

The J gene is TRBJ2-1, the V gene TRBV7-9; tentatively, D is TRBD2 (6 bases). The CDR3 is 15 residues long. Germline CDR1 is SEHNR and CDR2 is FQNEAQ (reference sequence). CDR3 region: CAGGSWGEDYNEQFF. Here the CDR3 DNA reads TGTGCAGGAGGATCATGGGGGGAGGATTACAATGAGCAGTTCTTC.

The table lists this clonotype with a few counts. The rearrangement uses TRBV7-6 and TRBJ2-2, with 10 bases identical to TRBD2. The CDR3 consists of 15 residues. Looked up from germline, CDR1 is SGHVS and CDR2 is FNYEAQ. V shed 5 bases, J shed 5 bases, and the junction held 5 bases outside the gene matches. For the CDR3, the DNA is TGTGCCAGCAGCCTAGGGACTAGCGTAACCGGGGAGCTGTTTTTT. Residues: CASSLGTSVTGELFF.

DNA for the CDR3: TGTGCCAGCAGCGGGACCTCCTGGGAGACCCAGTACTTC. Residues: CASSGTSWETQYF. This chain joins TRBV11-3 and TRBJ2-5, with D possibly called TRBD1 or TRBD2 (5 bases each). Germline V gene data show CDR1 as SGHNT and CDR2 as YENEEA. The CDR3 contains 13 residues. The V end lost 5 bases, the J end lost 5 bases, and 12 bases lay between the germline ends. Using reference TRBV11-3 and TRBJ2-5 for the parts outside the CDR3, the full variable domain is EAGVVQSPRYKIIEKKQPVAFWCNPISGHNTLYWYLQNLGQGPELLIRYENEEAVDDSQLPKDRFSAERLKGVDSTLKIQPAELGDSAVYLCASSGTSWETQYFGPGTRLLVL.

This clonotype was counted between two and nine times. The chain combines TRBV6-5 with TRBJ2-5; TRBD2 agrees at 9 bases. Trimming at V came to 7 bases and at J to 2 bases, leaving 17 bases not matched to a gene. Germline loops: CDR1 MNHEY, CDR2 SVGAGI. The CDR3 runs 18 residues. CDR3 amino acids: CASIPPSEAGGHQETQYF. Written as DNA, the CDR3 is TGTGCCAGCATCCCCCCATCCGAGGCGGGAGGGCATCAAGAGACCCAGTACTTC.

This clonotype was detected a few times. The chain couples TRBV12-3 or TRBV12-4 to TRBJ2-3; D not resolved. The CDR3 runs 14 residues. Between the trimmed V and J ends, which lost 3 bases and 6 bases, there was a span of 13 bases. CDR3 region: CASSFREGFDTQYF. The CDR3 DNA reads TGTGCCAGCAGTTTTCGAGAAGGGTTTGATACGCAGTATTTT.

Worth noting for this clonotype: At one boundary the junction diverges from the germline segment, which might be a read error. V usage is TRBV28 and J usage is TRBJ1-2; maybe TRBD1 (5 bases). There are 13 residues in the CDR3. CDR1 is MDHEN and CDR2 is SYDVKM in the germline V gene. The chain's CDR3 is CASSLGQAGPADF. The CDR3 DNA is TGTGCCAGCAGTTTAGGCCAGGCAGGGCCTGCTGACTTC.

The rearrangement links TRBV10-3 to TRBJ2-1; TRBD2 matches 9 bases. Germline-derived CDR1 and CDR2 are ENHRY and SYGVKD. This CDR3 has 15 residues. Trimming removed 7 bases from V and 7 bases from J; junction bases left unmatched: 11. The CDR3 nucleotides are TGTGCCATCAATCGGGATAGCGGGAGTGATAATGAGCAGTTCTTC. Its protein is CAINRDSGSDNEQFF.

This clonotype was detected a few times. The CDR3 nucleotides are TGTGCCAGCAGTTTAACGACTAGCGGGAACACCGGGGAGCTGTTTTTT. It translates to CASSLTTSGNTGELFF. The chain couples TRBV27 to TRBJ2-2; 9 bases line up with TRBD2. V was pared by 2 bases and J by 1 base, with 2 bases of the junction left unmatched. The CDR3 runs 16 residues. The germline V gene encodes CDR1 MNHEY and CDR2 SMNVEV (reference sequence).

Note on this clonotype: Just one base apart from a much larger clone, this may be a read error. The V gene is TRBV7-6, the J gene TRBJ1-1; D is perhaps TRBD1 (6 bases). There are 14 residues in the CDR3. V was trimmed by 3 bases and J by 1 base, leaving 9 bases between them. CDR1 and CDR2 from the germline V gene are SGHVS and FNYEAQ. The CDR3 sequence is CASSFGQSNTEAFF. The DNA for the CDR3 is TGTGCCAGCAGCTTCGGACAGTCGAACACTGAAGCTTTCTTT.

The chain carries TRBV7-2 and TRBJ1-5; D is undetermined. The CDR3 covers 15 residues. V was pared by 4 bases and J by 2 bases, with 12 bases between. CDR1 and CDR2 (germline): SGHTA, FQGNSA. Here the CDR3 reads CASSSLAAGNQPQHF. CDR3 coding DNA: TGTGCCAGCAGCTCCCTAGCTGCGGGCAATCAGCCCCAGCATTTT.